This T cell receptor (beta chain) originates from a study of CD8 T cells in Susac syndrome. The V and J ends lost 1 base and 3 bases respectively, with 12 bases between them. Germline CDR1 reads GTSNPN; CDR2 reads SVGIG (reference sequence). The CDR3 consists of 14 residues. RNA amounts of roughly 0.5 to 1 ug underwent reverse transcription with random hexamers. Across 54 Vbeta and 13 Jbeta, TCR beta CDR3 was amplified with immunoSEQ multiplex PCR. TCRdb re-analysed the immunoSEQ multiplex PCR reads in MiXCR, keeping a single row per CDR3 protein. The table shows some 400,000 distinct CDR3 sequences, with approximately 89% occurring only once.

The source material was CD8+ T cells from PBMCs. The origin of this receptor is a human donor with multiple sclerosis. The chain employs TRBV30 and TRBJ1-1, with a weak D call TRBD1 (5 bases). For the CDR3, the DNA is TGTGCCTGGAGTGGCGCAGGGAGGTACACTGAAGCTTTCTTT. This encodes CAWSGAGRYTEAFF.